This TCR beta chain is from a study of cytomegalovirus exposure and HLA in healthy donors. Overall study: Assignment to the Caucasian-associated ancestry cluster applied to approximately 80% of the approximately 400 genotyped donors.

This PCR relied on a set of 60 Vbeta primers and 13 Jbeta primers. TCRdb's table, derived via immunoSEQ multiplex PCR, lists solely in-frame clones and lacks some. The table lists around 90,000 clones, nearly 80% of them singletons, with 2.5% to 4% in the top ten. For this clone: Its specificity is unknown.

J was trimmed by 1 base and V by 4 bases; bases with no gene match: 14. The germline V gene has CDR1 SGHTA and CDR2 FQGNSA. The CDR3 extends over 18 amino acids. Notes on the study in general: Certain sequence variants were highly shared and formed a cluster, and this cluster was likely a sequencing artifact. Later analysis suggested most CMV-associated TCR beta chains were HLA-restricted. Association of a missense DCLRE1C variant with TCR beta V- and J-gene trimming was reported in a later analysis.

This sequence originates from a middle-aged woman in good health and CMV-seronegative. The chain combines TRBV7-2 with TRBJ1-2; 8 nucleotides line up with TRBD1. Specimen: PBMCs. The CDR3 DNA reads as TGTGCCAGCAGCTCCGGACAAAACAGGGGGAAGCTTAACTATGGCTACACCTTC. This encodes CASSSGQNRGKLNYGYTF. Combining the CDR3 with reference TRBV7-2 and TRBJ1-2 gives the whole variable domain GAGVSQSPSNKVTEKGKDVELRCDPISGHTALYWYRQSLGQGLEFLIYFQGNSAPDKSGLPSDRFSAERTGGSVSTLTIQRTQQEDSAVYLCASSSGQNRGKLNYGYTFGSGTRLTVV.